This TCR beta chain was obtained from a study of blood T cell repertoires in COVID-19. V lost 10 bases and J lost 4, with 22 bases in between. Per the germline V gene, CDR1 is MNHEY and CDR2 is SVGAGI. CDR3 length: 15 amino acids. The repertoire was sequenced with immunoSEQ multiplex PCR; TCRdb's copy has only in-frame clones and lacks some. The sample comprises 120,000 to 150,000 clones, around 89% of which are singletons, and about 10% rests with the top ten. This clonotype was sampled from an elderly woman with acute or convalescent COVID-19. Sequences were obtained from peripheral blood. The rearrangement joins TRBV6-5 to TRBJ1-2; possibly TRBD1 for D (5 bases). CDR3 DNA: TGTGCCACCGGGGGACGGGACGCTTACTCCTATGGCTACACCTTC. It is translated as CATGGRDAYSYGYTF.